This T cell receptor beta chain was identified during a study of T-cell memory formation after mild COVID-19. Study results and caveats: Contracting clones from day 15 to 85 had balanced CD4/CD8; later expanders favoured CD4+. Mostly located in CM and EM were contracting CD4+ clones, with contracting CD8+ clones located in EMRA.

TCRdb ran MiXCR on the 5' RACE reads and lists one entry per CDR3 protein. The sample carries approximately 210,000 distinct CDR3 sequences, around 25% recorded once. This clonotype was seen a few times. Its specificity is not known. V trimming: 5 bases; J trimming: 6 bases; junction bases outside the gene matches: 11. This CDR3 contains 17 residues. Germline loops: CDR1 MNHNS, CDR2 SASEGT. The sample taken for sequencing was PBMCs or a T cell subset sorted from them (not recorded which). The chain links TRBV6-1 to TRBJ2-4; 12 nucleotides agree with TRBD2. The receptor's source is an adult woman who had mild COVID-19 (a few samples of this study predate the infection). Cell type and time point are not known. Here the CDR3 reads CASSPTGLAGYRNIQYF. In nucleotides, the CDR3 is TGTGCCAGCAGTCCTACCGGACTAGCGGGATACAGAAACATTCAGTACTTC.